The 24 T cell receptor beta chains listed next were all sequenced from one sample in a study of OX40 agonist ivuxolimab in advanced cancers. Generated by immunoSEQ multiplex PCR, the TCRdb table keeps only in-frame clones and is missing some. The sample records about 100,000 clones, about nine tenths being singletons. The sequences come from CD4+ or CD8+ T cells sorted from blood, collected in a trial of the OX40 agonist ivuxolimab. The origin of the receptors is an adult with an advanced solid tumor such as melanoma, head and neck, liver or kidney cancer.

The J gene is TRBJ2-1, the V gene TRBV11-1; 10 bases map to TRBD2. The CDR3 has 15 residues. Trimming at V came to 1 base and at J to 7 bases, leaving 4 bases not matched to a gene. The germline gives CDR1 SGHAT, CDR2 FQDESV (reference sequence). The CDR3: CASSLDEREGNEQFF. As DNA, the CDR3 is TGTGCCAGCAGCTTAGATGAGCGGGAGGGGAATGAGCAGTTCTTC.

The chain carries TRBV10-3 and TRBJ2-3; 10 bases align to TRBD2. After removal of 6 bases from V and 2 bases from J, the junction contained 11 bases not matched to a gene. The CDR3 spans 17 residues. From germline, CDR1 is ENHRY and CDR2 SYGVKD. This CDR3 is CAISGERTSGYTDTQYF. CDR3 in DNA: TGTGCCATCAGCGGTGAGAGGACTAGCGGATACACAGATACGCAGTATTTT.

This clone was detected only once. V usage is TRBV7-8 and J usage is TRBJ2-7; D is possibly TRBD2 (5 bases). Trimming stripped 3 bases from V and 3 bases from J, with 12 bases between. The CDR3 extends over 14 amino acids. Germline V gene lookup returns CDR1 SGHVS and CDR2 FQNEAQ. The CDR3 is CASSFETKLYEQYF. CDR3 coding DNA: TGTGCCAGCAGCTTTGAGACTAAGCTCTACGAGCAGTACTTC.

V and J are TRBV9 and TRBJ1-4, with a possible D match to TRBD1 (5 bases). This CDR3 spans 12 amino acids. Germline CDR1 SGDLS, CDR2 YYNGEE. Trimming took 5 bases from V and 11 from J, leaving 13 bases between them. The CDR3 loop is CASRRPRGKLFF. In nucleotides, the CDR3 is TGTGCCAGCAGGAGGCCCCGGGGGAAACTGTTTTTT.

The chain recombines TRBV5-6 with TRBJ1-2; D not resolved. The CDR3 has 12 residues. V dropped 4 bases and J dropped 7 bases, with 11 bases sitting between them. Per the germline V gene, CDR1 is SGHDT and CDR2 is YYEEEE. The CDR3: CASSVDGPGYTF. For the CDR3, the DNA is TGTGCCAGCAGCGTGGACGGGCCTGGCTACACCTTC.

This chain links TRBV4-2 with TRBJ2-7; D remains unclear. Germline loops: CDR1 LGHNA, CDR2 YNFKEQ. Trimming took off 5 bases at V and 2 bases at J, with 16 bases between the two ends. This CDR3 region has 15 residues. CDR3 nucleotides: TGTGCCAGCAGCGAGGAAATGGGAAGGACCTACGAGCAGTACTTC. Its protein product is CASSEEMGRTYEQYF.

This clone was seen a single time. The chain combines TRBV5-6 with TRBJ1-5; D gene uncertain. CDR1 is SGHDT, CDR2 YYEEEE, per germline. V was trimmed by 1 base and J by 1 base, leaving 6 bases between them. This CDR3 comprises 14 residues. For the CDR3, the DNA is TGTGCCAGCAGCTTGTTCGGAAGCAATCAGCCCCAGCATTTT. Protein: CASSLFGSNQPQHF.

The chain carries TRBV18 and TRBJ2-7; TRBD2 matches at 14 bases. This CDR3 has 15 amino acids. Germline-derived CDR1 and CDR2 are KGHSH and LQKENI. The V gene end was trimmed by 5 bases and the J gene end by 4 bases; junction bases not matched to a gene: 4. The chain's CDR3 is CASSSWTSGRYEQYF. CDR3 DNA sequence: TGTGCCAGCTCATCTTGGACTAGCGGGAGGTACGAGCAGTACTTC.

J is TRBJ2-7 and V is TRBV6-5; the D is unclear. V was trimmed by 6 bases and J by 3 bases, leaving 6 bases between them. The germline V gene has CDR1 MNHEY and CDR2 SVGAGI. The CDR3 sequence is 11 residues long. CDR3 DNA sequence: TGTGCCAGCAGAGAGGTCTACGAGCAGTACTTC. This sequence encodes CASREVYEQYF.

The chain recombines TRBV28 with TRBJ2-5; no clear D gene. The V end was cut by 7 bases, the J end by 3 bases, with 9 bases between. The CDR3 has 12 residues. Germline assignment: CDR1 MDHEN and CDR2 SYDVKM. The CDR3 here is CASTHNEETQYF. CDR3 coding DNA: TGTGCCAGCACCCACAATGAAGAGACCCAGTACTTC.

The chain combines TRBV7-8 with TRBJ2-3; D is unresolved. The germline CDR1 and CDR2 sequences are SGHVS and FQNEAQ. The CDR3 has 17 residues. V was pared by 4 bases and J by 1 base, with 18 bases between. In nucleotides, the CDR3 is TGTGCCAGCAGCTCAAACCTCAACATCCCTGGCACAGATACGCAGTATTTT. Protein sequence: CASSSNLNIPGTDTQYF.

This clone came up a few times. The V gene is TRBV28, the J gene TRBJ2-2; the D is unclear. The V and J ends lost 3 bases and 1 base respectively, with 3 bases between them. The CDR3 extends over 13 amino acids. Germline V CDR1 and CDR2: MDHEN, SYDVKM. The CDR3 loop is CASSFLNTGELFF. CDR3 nucleotides: TGTGCCAGCAGTTTTCTGAACACCGGGGAGCTGTTTTTT.

The chain is built from TRBV19 and TRBJ2-2; 11 bases map to TRBD2. Germline CDR1 reads LNHDA; CDR2 reads SQIVND (reference sequence). The CDR3 has 17 residues. The junction had 16 bases not matched to a gene; V was cut back by 6 bases and J by 10 bases. In DNA, the CDR3 is TGTGCCAGTAGCAAGCCGGGACTAGCGGAGGGGGGAGAGGAGCTGTTTTTT. This sequence encodes CASSKPGLAEGGEELFF.

The chain carries TRBV5-1 and TRBJ2-3, with 7 nucleotides matching TRBD1. The CDR3 sequence is 15 residues long. Trimming removed 2 bases from V and 0 bases from J; junction bases left unmatched: 3. Germline-derived CDR1 and CDR2 are SGHRS and YFSETQ. CDR3 protein: CASSFSGGSTDTQYF. The CDR3 DNA sequence: TGCGCCAGCAGCTTTTCAGGGGGAAGCACAGATACGCAGTATTTT.

The rearrangement uses TRBV4-3 and TRBJ1-2; unclear D gene. The CDR3 is 16 amino acids. Germline CDR1 is LGHNA and CDR2 is YSLEER. V lost 0 bases to trimming and J lost 0 bases, with 11 bases between them. CDR3 DNA sequence: TGCGCCAGCAGCCAAGAGGTGGTCAGGCCTAACTATGGCTACACCTTC. Its protein is CASSQEVVRPNYGYTF.

This chain uses TRBV5-8 with TRBJ2-7, with D tentatively TRBD2 (6 bases). Trimming left V 0 bases short and J 5 bases short, with 12 bases between. The V gene's germline CDR1 is SGHTS and CDR2 YDEGEE. CDR3 size: 14 residues. CDR3 DNA: TGTGCCAGCAGCTTGGTTGGAGGGAGTAACGAGCAGTACTTC. The encoded protein is CASSLVGGSNEQYF. The whole variable domain, filled in from reference TRBV5-8 and TRBJ2-7, reads EAGVTQSPTHLIKTRGQQATLRCSPISGHTSVYWYQQALGLGLQFLLWYDEGEERNRGNFPPRFSGRQFPNYSSELNVNALELEDSALYLCASSLVGGSNEQYFGPGTRLTVT.

The rearrangement uses TRBV6-6 and TRBJ1-2; the D gene is possibly TRBD1 (5 bases). In germline, CDR1 is MNHNY, CDR2 SVGAGI (reference sequence). The V and J ends lost 2 bases and 4 bases respectively, with 11 bases between them. The CDR3 is 14 amino acids. This CDR3 is CASSYRGETYGYTF. The DNA of the CDR3 is TGTGCCAGCAGTTACAGGGGTGAAACCTATGGCTACACCTTC.

The chain combines TRBV11-3 with TRBJ1-2; 7 bases line up with TRBD1. CDR1 is SGHNT, CDR2 YENEEA, per germline. V lost 3 bases and J lost 2; bases outside the gene matches: 6. This CDR3 is built from 15 residues. The CDR3 bases are TGTGCCAGCAGCTTTAGTACAGGGGAGAACTATGGCTACACCTTC. Amino acids: CASSFSTGENYGYTF.

The chain is built from TRBV21-1 and TRBJ1-2. TRBV21-1 is a pseudogene segment. The CDR3 runs 14 residues. CDR3 residues: CASSKGGRGHGYTF. The CDR3 nucleotides are TGTGCCAGCAGCAAAGGGGGACGAGGGCATGGCTACACCTTC.

V and J are TRBV6-4 and TRBJ2-2; 10 positions agree with TRBD2. The CDR3 is 15 amino acids. Trimming took 4 bases from V and 7 from J; bases not matched to a gene: 6. Germline-derived CDR1 and CDR2 are MRHNA and SNTAGT. Written as DNA, the CDR3 is TGTGCCAGCAGTGTGGCTAGCGGGAGTCTCGGGGAGCTGTTTTTT. This sequence encodes CASSVASGSLGELFF.

The V gene is TRBV7-3, the J gene TRBJ2-5; the match to TRBD1 covers 7 bases. The trim removed 3 bases at V and 5 bases at J, leaving 6 bases unmatched. The CDR3 covers 14 residues. From germline, CDR1 is SGHTA and CDR2 FQGTGA. The CDR3 is CASSLNRGRETQYF. In DNA form, the CDR3 reads TGTGCCAGCAGCTTGAACAGGGGTAGGGAGACCCAGTACTTC.

The J gene is TRBJ1-1, the V gene TRBV27; 7 nucleotides line up with TRBD1. CDR1 MNHEY and CDR2 SMNVEV come from the germline V gene (reference sequence). This CDR3 contains 14 residues. Germline trimming cut 0 bases from V and 4 bases from J; bases unmatched to any gene: 2. The CDR3 DNA sequence: TGTGCCAGCAGTTTATCGAACAGGGGCACTGAAGCTTTCTTT. Protein: CASSLSNRGTEAFF.

The rearrangement uses TRBV9 and TRBJ2-1, with D unresolved. Germline V CDR1 and CDR2: SGDLS, YYNGEE. This CDR3 has 15 residues. V lost 0 bases and J 1 base, leaving 8 bases between the germline ends. The CDR3 is CASSVDVGSYNEQFF. The CDR3 DNA follows: TGTGCCAGCAGCGTAGACGTGGGGTCCTACAATGAGCAGTTCTTC.

The chain links TRBV2 to TRBJ1-2; 11 positions match TRBD1. Germline CDR1 reads SNHLY; CDR2 reads FYNNEI. This CDR3 is built from 12 residues. V was clipped by 5 bases and J by 9 bases; unmatched bases: 2. In DNA, the CDR3 is TGTGCCAGCAGTCGGACAGGGGGCCGCTACACCTTC. Amino acids: CASSRTGGRYTF. The full variable domain, rest sourced from reference TRBV2 and TRBJ1-2, is EPEVTQTPSHQVTQMGQEVILRCVPISNHLYFYWYRQILGQKVEFLVSFYNNEISEKSEIFDDQFSVERPDGSNFTLKIRSTKLEDSAMYFCASSRTGGRYTFGSGTRLTVV.